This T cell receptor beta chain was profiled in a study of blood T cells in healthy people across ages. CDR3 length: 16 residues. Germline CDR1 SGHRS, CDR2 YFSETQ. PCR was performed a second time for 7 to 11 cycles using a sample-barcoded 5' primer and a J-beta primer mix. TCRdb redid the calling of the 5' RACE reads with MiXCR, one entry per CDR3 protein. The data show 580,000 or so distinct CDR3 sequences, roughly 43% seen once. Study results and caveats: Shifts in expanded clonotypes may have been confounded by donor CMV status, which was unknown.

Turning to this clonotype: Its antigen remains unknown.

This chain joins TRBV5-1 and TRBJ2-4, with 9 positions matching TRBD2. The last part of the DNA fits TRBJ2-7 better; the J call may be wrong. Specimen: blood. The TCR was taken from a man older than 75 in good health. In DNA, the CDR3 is TGCGCCAGCAGCCCCGAAGTAGCGGGAGAACCCTACGAGCAGTACTTC. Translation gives CASSPEVAGEPYEQYF.